The TCR beta chain under discussion was sequenced for a study of blood T cell repertoires in COVID-19. Trimming cost V 4 bases and J 5 bases, with 20 bases left between them. CDR1 is GTSNPN, CDR2 SVGIG, per germline (reference sequence). The CDR3 length is 15 residues. Authors' methods: Amplification of reference gene primers was used by the study to estimate nucleated cell counts. Method: immunoSEQ multiplex PCR; TCRdb's copy keeps in-frame clones and lacks some. V, J and clone size reflect that table, while D and trimming were determined from the DNA. The repertoire has hundreds of thousands of clones, approximately 80% of them found once; the top ten carry around 25%.

The sample comprised peripheral blood. The TCR comes from a man aged 35 to 55 with acute or convalescent COVID-19. The V gene is TRBV30, the J gene TRBJ1-1, with unresolved D. Written as DNA, the CDR3 is TGTGCCTGGACCCTCAACGCGGGAATCGGGACTGAAGCTTTCTTT. This sequence encodes CAWTLNAGIGTEAFF.